The 10 T cell receptor beta chains listed next were all sequenced from one sample in a study of response to subunit inactivated influenza vaccine. TCRdb recomputed calls from the RT-PCR reads with MiXCR, one row per CDR3 protein. The table lists under 200,000 distinct CDR3 sequences, under 13% of them singletons. The sequencing here drew on non-naive T cells sorted from PBMCs, taken 40 to 50 days after vaccination. These receptors all stem from a man aged 50 or older who received an inactivated influenza vaccine.

There are a few counts of this clonotype. The chain is built from TRBV24-1 and TRBJ2-3; 10 bases map to TRBD2. The CDR3 runs to 16 residues. Germline CDR1 and CDR2: KGHDR and SFDVKD. The trim removed 0 bases at V and 5 bases at J, leaving 4 bases unmatched. The CDR3 protein is CATSDLTSGDKDTQYF. In DNA, the CDR3 is TGTGCCACCAGTGATTTGACTAGCGGGGACAAAGATACGCAGTATTTT.

V usage is TRBV5-1 and J usage is TRBJ2-1; TRBD1 is a possible D gene (5 bases). This CDR3 is 14 amino acids long. V lost 3 bases, J lost 8 bases, and 15 bases lay in between. CDR1 and CDR2 from the germline V gene are SGHRS and YFSETQ. The CDR3, as DNA: TGCGCCAGCAGCTCTGGGCAGGGCTCTTATGAGCAGTTCTTC. It specifies CASSSGQGSYEQFF.

This clonotype was counted only a few times. The V call is TRBV4-3, the J call TRBJ1-2, with TRBD1 matching over 8 bases. Trimming removed 2 bases from V and 4 bases from J; junction bases left unmatched: 9. CDR1 and CDR2 from the germline V gene are LGHNA and YSLEER. The CDR3 has 16 residues. CDR3: CASSQTGTGRVYGYTF. Written as DNA, the CDR3 is TGCGCCAGCAGCCAAACCGGGACAGGCAGGGTCTATGGCTACACCTTC.

This clonotype has at least ten counts. The chain recombines TRBV5-1 with TRBJ1-1; possible D gene TRBD1, 6 bases. The CDR3 consists of 15 residues. Trimming took off 6 bases at V and 0 bases at J, with 15 bases between the two ends. Germline V gene lookup returns CDR1 SGHRS and CDR2 YFSETQ. This CDR3 is CASNPGGGLNTEAFF. CDR3 DNA sequence: TGCGCCAGCAACCCGGGGGGCGGACTGAACACTGAAGCTTTCTTT.

This clonotype was recorded a few times. The rearrangement links TRBV7-2 to TRBJ2-1, with 12 bases that match TRBD1. V shed 5 bases, J shed 8 bases, and the junction held 4 bases outside the gene matches. The length of the CDR3 is 14 residues. The germline CDR1 and CDR2 sequences are SGHTA and FQGNSA. In nucleotides, the CDR3 is TGTGCCAGCAGCCCCGGGACAGGGGGCTATGAGCAGTTCTTC. Protein product: CASSPGTGGYEQFF.

Ten or more counts support this clonotype. J is TRBJ2-3 and V is TRBV7-2; D remains ambiguous. The germline gives CDR1 SGHTA, CDR2 FQGNSA. This CDR3 has 14 residues. V was clipped by 4 bases and J by 3 bases, with 11 bases between them. CDR3 amino acids: CASSYGLTTDTQYF. DNA of the CDR3: TGTGCCAGCAGCTACGGATTAACGACAGATACGCAGTATTTT.

This clonotype was picked up a small number of times. CDR3 in DNA: TGTGCCAGCAGCCAAGACTCCGGCGCTTTCTTT. It is translated as CASSQDSGAFF. J is TRBJ1-1 and V is TRBV3-1; D ambiguous. This CDR3 contains 11 residues. Germline V CDR1 and CDR2: LGHDT, YNNKEL (reference sequence). Trimming pared 0 bases from V and 11 bases from J, leaving 7 bases between.

The rearrangement joins TRBV20-1 to TRBJ2-6, with 10 nucleotides matching TRBD1. Germline CDR1 is DFQATT and CDR2 is SNEGSKA (reference sequence). J was trimmed by 0 bases and V by 2 bases; bases with no gene match: 7. The length of the CDR3 is 18 residues. The CDR3 DNA sequence: TGCAGTGCTAGAAGGGACGGGACAGGGGACTCTGGGGCCAACGTCCTGACTTTC. It encodes CSARRDGTGDSGANVLTF.

Relative to its sample, this clonotype is medium-sized. The rearrangement joins TRBV12-3 or TRBV12-4 to TRBJ2-5; D uncertain. V was clipped by 2 bases and J by 1 base, with 5 bases between them. The CDR3 consists of 13 residues. The CDR3 region has the DNA TGTGCCAGCAGTTTACTTATCCAAGAGACCCAGTACTTC. Protein: CASSLLIQETQYF.

This clonotype was counted ten times or more. This sequence joins TRBV3-1 and TRBJ2-7, with D possibly TRBD1 on 6 matching bases. The V end was cut by 3 bases, the J end by 5 bases, with 8 bases between. Germline V CDR1 and CDR2: LGHDT, YNNKEL (reference sequence). CDR3 length equals 12 residues. This CDR3 is CASSQGADEQYF. The CDR3 bases are TGTGCCAGCAGCCAGGGGGCGGACGAGCAGTACTTC.